A single sample gave rise to the 2 T cell receptor beta chains below, sequenced in a study of graft-versus-host responses after intestinal transplantation. No antigen has been identified for these receptors. Repertoires were generated with immunoSEQ multiplex PCR, while TCRdb's copy carries only in-frame clones and drops some. The table shows tens of thousands of clones, with 93% occurring only once. The sample consisted of unstimulated CD8+ T cells sorted from spleen or lymph node cells, taken before intestinal transplant. Receptors were obtained from a human donor who received an intestinal transplant.

The chain joins TRBV4-3 to TRBJ1-1, with D possibly matching TRBD1 (6 bases). CDR3 length: 15 amino acids. V gave up 5 bases and J gave up 2 bases, with 15 bases separating them. Germline V CDR1 and CDR2: LGHNA, YSLEER. This CDR3 is CASSSSGTTNTEAFF. CDR3 sequence (DNA): TGCGCCAGCAGCTCCTCCGGGACAACAAACACTGAAGCTTTCTTT.

The chain recombines TRBV5-8 with TRBJ2-7, with D perhaps TRBD1 (6 bases). The CDR3 spans 14 residues. Germline V gene sequence: CDR1 SGHTS, CDR2 YDEGEE. V was shortened by 4 bases and J by 0 bases, with 11 bases between the two germline ends. CDR3 bases: TGTGCCAGCAGCGAGGGACATTCCTCCTACGAGCAGTACTTC. This gives the protein CASSEGHSSYEQYF.